Presented here are 4 T cell receptor beta chains from one specimen sequenced in a study of blood T cell repertoires in COVID-19. The method was immunoSEQ multiplex PCR; TCRdb's version includes in-frame clones alone and lacks a portion of them. This table holds approximately 94,000 clones, roughly 80% found once. Sample: peripheral blood. These receptors were taken from a woman aged 70-85 years with acute or convalescent COVID-19.

The chain employs TRBV5-1 and TRBJ2-1; 9 nucleotides line up with TRBD1. The germline gives CDR1 SGHRS, CDR2 YFSETQ. V lost 1 base to trimming and J lost 3 bases; unmatched junction nucleotides: 2. The CDR3 is 15 amino acids. CDR3: CASSLRTGDYNEQFF. The CDR3 nucleotides are TGCGCCAGCAGCTTGAGGACAGGGGACTACAATGAGCAGTTCTTC.

The J gene is TRBJ2-2, the V gene TRBV6-5, with D hard to call. Germline CDR1 is MNHEY and CDR2 is SVGAGI. The CDR3 runs to 15 residues. The germline V and J ends were trimmed by 7 bases and 0 bases, with 12 bases remaining between them. The CDR3 region is CASIGDSPNTGELFF. CDR3 coding DNA: TGTGCCAGCATTGGAGACTCCCCGAACACCGGGGAGCTGTTTTTT.

The V and J genes are TRBV14 and TRBJ2-1; 10 bases align to TRBD2. CDR1 SGHDN and CDR2 FVKESK come from the germline V gene. The CDR3 extends over 15 amino acids. The V segment lost 4 bases and the J segment 6 bases; nucleotides outside the gene matches: 6. DNA for the CDR3: TGTGCCAGCAGCCCCCTAGCGGGGGTTAGCAATGAGCAGTTCTTC. Its translation is CASSPLAGVSNEQFF.

The chain couples TRBV13 to TRBJ1-3; 9 bases map to TRBD1. The CDR3 consists of 13 residues. V lost 5 bases to trimming and J lost 6 bases; unmatched junction nucleotides: 2. The germline V gene has CDR1 PRHDT and CDR2 FYEKMQ (reference sequence). The CDR3 sequence is CASSRDRENTIYF. In nucleotides, the CDR3 is TGTGCCAGCAGCCGGGACAGGGAAAACACCATATATTTT.